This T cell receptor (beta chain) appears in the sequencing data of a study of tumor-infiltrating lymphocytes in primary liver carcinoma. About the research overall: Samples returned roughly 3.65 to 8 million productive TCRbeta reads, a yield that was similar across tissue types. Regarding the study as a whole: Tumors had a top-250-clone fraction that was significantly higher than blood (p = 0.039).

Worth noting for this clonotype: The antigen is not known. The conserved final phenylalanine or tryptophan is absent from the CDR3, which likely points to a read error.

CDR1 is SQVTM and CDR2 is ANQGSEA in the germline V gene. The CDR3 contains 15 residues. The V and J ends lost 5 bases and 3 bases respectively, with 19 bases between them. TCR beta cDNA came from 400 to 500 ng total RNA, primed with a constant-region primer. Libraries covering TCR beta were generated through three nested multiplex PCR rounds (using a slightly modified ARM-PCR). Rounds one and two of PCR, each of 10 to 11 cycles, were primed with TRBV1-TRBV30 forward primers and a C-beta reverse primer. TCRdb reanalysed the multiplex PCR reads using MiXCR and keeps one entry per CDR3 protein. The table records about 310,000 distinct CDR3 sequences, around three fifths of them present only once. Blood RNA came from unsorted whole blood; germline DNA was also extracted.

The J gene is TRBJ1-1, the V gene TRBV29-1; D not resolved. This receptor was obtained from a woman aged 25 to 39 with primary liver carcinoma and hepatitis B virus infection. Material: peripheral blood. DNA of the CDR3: TGCAGCGTTATCCCTTATCGGGGTGGCCACACTGAAGCTTTCCTC. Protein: CSVIPYRGGHTEAFL.